This T cell receptor (beta chain) is drawn from a study of OX40 agonist ivuxolimab in advanced cancers. For the study in its entirety: Ivuxolimab was an agonistic, fully human IgG2 monoclonal antibody directed against OX40 (CD134), a costimulatory receptor. Intravenous ivuxolimab was administered to patients every 2 weeks at six dose levels: 0.01, 0.1, 0.3, 1.5, 3 and 10 mg/kg. Of the approximately 54 dose-escalation patients, hepatocellular carcinoma was present in about 20, melanoma in around 15, renal cell carcinoma in 9 and head and neck cancer in 9. The dose-escalation cohort was almost 85% male with a mean age of roughly 62 years, ranging from roughly 23 to 79. Prior anti-PD-1, anti-PD-L1 or anti-CTLA-4 therapy was permitted, and 40% of dose-escalation patients had received checkpoint inhibitors. Partial responses occurred in three dose-escalation patients: two with cutaneous melanoma and one with hepatocellular carcinoma. The point of sequencing TCRbeta in the periphery was to test whether ivuxolimab changed TCR sequence diversity and drove clonal T-cell expansion. The monotherapy dose-escalation portion (N of about 57 patients) of the phase I ivuxolimab trial is reported in the paper.

Patients with autoimmune disease history or receiving systemic immunosuppression were excluded from the trial. Peripheral blood for TCR sequencing was drawn from every dose cohort at baseline, at cycle 4 day 1 and at cycle 7 day 1. Samples came from an open-label, multicenter, first-in-human phase I dose-escalation trial of ivuxolimab. The trial enrolled adults with locally advanced or metastatic head and neck squamous cell, hepatocellular, melanoma or renal cell carcinoma. Before TCR sequencing, CD4+ and CD8+ T cells were separately sorted from peripheral blood. Trimming costs V 0 bases and J 5 bases, and their ends lie 12 bases apart. Reading the germline V gene gives CDR1 SGHTS and CDR2 YDEGEE. Inclusive of the bounding cysteine and phenylalanine, the CDR3 is 15 residues long. The CDR3 DNA has 45 bases and is translated from base 1. To sequence the TCRbeta CDR3 region, genomic DNA was isolated from the sorted cells. The immunoSEQ Assay was used to sequence the TCRbeta CDR3 regions. In TCRdb, the immuneACCESS table is reduced to in-frame sequences with V and J assigned. These tables do not hold every clone; where another copy was compared, an unresolved V gene accounts for under half, and the others remain unexplained. The sample table lists over 45,000 clones, more than 80% of them with a count of one. The ten top clones hold roughly 1.2% of the sample.

To note about this clone: It has no known antigen specificity. The record has no base qualities; no much larger clone is one base away.

Overall study results and their limits: At doses from 0.1 to 3.0 mg/kg, clonal expansion was seen in both CD4+ and CD8+ blood T cells between baseline and week 6. Low levels of normalized T-cell clonal expansion were also seen in some nonresponding patients. Partial responders in the 0.1-3.0 mg/kg groups had among the lowest normalized peripheral clonal expansion, especially among CD8+ T cells. The antigen specificity of the clonally expanded peripheral T cells was not determined. On average, CD8+ T cells showed more expanded clones than CD4+ T cells after ivuxolimab.

The chain couples TRBV5-8 to TRBJ1-5; the D gene identity is not certain. Sequencing was performed on CD4+ or CD8+ T cells sorted from blood, taken in a trial of the OX40 agonist ivuxolimab. This receptor was identified in an adult with an advanced solid tumor such as melanoma, head and neck, liver or kidney cancer. The DNA is as follows: TGTGCCAGCAGCTTGGAGGCCCTGACTCATCAGCCCCAGCATTTT. The resulting protein is CASSLEALTHQPQHF.